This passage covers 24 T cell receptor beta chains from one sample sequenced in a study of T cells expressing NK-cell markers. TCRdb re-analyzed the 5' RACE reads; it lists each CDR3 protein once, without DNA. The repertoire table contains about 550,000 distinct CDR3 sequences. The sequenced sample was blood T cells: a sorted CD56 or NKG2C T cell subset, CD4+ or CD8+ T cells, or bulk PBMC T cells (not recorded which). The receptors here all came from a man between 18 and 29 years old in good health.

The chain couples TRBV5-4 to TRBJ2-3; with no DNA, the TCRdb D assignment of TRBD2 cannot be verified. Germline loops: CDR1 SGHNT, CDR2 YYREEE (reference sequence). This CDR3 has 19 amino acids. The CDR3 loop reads CASSLVGEGPIHLTDTQYF.

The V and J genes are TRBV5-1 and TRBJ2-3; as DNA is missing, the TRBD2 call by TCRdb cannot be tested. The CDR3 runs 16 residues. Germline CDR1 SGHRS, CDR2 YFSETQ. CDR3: CASSLESLAGVDTQYF.

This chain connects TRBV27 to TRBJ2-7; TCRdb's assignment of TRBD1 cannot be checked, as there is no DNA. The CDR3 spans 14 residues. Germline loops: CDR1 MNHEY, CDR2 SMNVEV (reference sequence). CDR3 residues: CASSPEGQSYEQYF.

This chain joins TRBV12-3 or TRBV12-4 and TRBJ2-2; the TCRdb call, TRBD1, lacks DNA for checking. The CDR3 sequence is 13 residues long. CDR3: CATTGTRTGELFF.

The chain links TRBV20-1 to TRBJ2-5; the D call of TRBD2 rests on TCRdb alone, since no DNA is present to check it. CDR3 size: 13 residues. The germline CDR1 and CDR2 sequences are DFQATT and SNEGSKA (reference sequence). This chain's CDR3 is CSARDSRQRAQYF.

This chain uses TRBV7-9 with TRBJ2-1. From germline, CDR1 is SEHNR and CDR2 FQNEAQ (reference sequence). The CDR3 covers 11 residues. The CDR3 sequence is CASSLMEKQFF. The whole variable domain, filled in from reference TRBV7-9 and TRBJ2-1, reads DTGVSQNPRHKITKRGQNVTFRCDPISEHNRLYWYRQTLGQGPEFLTYFQNEAQLEKSRLLSDRFSAERPKGSFSTLEIQRTEQGDSAMYLCASSLMEKQFFGPGTRLTVL.

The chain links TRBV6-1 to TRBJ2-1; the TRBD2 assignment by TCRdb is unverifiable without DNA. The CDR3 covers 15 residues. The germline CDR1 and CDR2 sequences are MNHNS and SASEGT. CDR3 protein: CASSPTSGKGSEQFF.

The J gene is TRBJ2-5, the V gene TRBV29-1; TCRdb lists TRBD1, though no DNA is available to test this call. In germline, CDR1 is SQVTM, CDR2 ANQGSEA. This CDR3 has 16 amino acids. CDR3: CSAVLLSGRDQETQYF.

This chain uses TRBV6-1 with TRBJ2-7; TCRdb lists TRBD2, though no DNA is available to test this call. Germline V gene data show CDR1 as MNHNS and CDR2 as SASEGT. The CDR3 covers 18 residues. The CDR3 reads CASSALTITLRGTYEQYF.

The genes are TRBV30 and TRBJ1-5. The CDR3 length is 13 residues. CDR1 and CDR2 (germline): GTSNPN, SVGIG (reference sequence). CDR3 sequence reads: CAWSVHADQPQHF. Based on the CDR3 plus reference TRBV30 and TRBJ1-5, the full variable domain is SQTIHQWPATLVQPVGSPLSLECTVEGTSNPNLYWYRQAAGRGLQLLFYSVGIGQISSEVPQNLSASRPQDRQFILSSKKLLLSDSGFYLCAWSVHADQPQHFGDGTRLSIL.

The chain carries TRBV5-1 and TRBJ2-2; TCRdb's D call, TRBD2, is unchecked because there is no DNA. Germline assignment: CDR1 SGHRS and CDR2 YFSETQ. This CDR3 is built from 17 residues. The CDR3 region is CASSPRTSRWVGGELFF.

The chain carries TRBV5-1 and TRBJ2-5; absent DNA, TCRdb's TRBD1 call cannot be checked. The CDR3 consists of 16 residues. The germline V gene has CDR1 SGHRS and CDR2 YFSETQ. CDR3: CASSLGQGSYQETQYF.

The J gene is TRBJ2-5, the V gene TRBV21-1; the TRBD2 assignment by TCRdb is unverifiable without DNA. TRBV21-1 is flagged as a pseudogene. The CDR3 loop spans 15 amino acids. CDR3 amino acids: CASSSGEGGSETQYF.

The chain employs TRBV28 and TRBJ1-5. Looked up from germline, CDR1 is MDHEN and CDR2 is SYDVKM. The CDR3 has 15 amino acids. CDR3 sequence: CASSSGGYSHQPQHF.

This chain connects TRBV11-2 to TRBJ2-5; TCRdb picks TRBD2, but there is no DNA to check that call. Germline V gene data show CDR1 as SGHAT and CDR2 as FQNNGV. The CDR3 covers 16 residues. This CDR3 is CASSLISLALQETQYF.

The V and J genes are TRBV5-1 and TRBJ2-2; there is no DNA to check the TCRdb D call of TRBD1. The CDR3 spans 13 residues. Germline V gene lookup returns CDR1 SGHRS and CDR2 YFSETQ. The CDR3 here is CASSGGQAGELFF.

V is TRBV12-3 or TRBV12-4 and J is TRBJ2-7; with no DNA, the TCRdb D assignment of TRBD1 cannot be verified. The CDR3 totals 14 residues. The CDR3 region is CASGRDTVSYEQYF.

CDR3: CATSVWDRHKETQYF. The chain recombines TRBV24-1 with TRBJ2-5; lacking DNA, the TRBD1 call made by TCRdb goes unchecked. This CDR3 has 15 residues. CDR1 KGHDR and CDR2 SFDVKD come from the germline V gene.

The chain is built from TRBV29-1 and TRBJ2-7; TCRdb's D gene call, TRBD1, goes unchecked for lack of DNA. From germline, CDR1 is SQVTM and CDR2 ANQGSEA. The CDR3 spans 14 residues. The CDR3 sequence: CSATQGAYLNEQYF.

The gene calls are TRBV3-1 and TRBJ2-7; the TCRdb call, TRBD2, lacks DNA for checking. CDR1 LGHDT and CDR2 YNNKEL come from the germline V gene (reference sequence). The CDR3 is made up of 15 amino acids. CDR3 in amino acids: CASSQPGTMPYEQYF.

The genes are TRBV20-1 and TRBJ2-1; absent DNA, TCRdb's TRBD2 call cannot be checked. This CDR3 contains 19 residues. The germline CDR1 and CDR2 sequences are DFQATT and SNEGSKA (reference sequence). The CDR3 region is CSARDSKISGRGLRNEQFF.

The CDR3 here is CASTWGYEQFF. V and J are TRBV19 and TRBJ2-1. The CDR3 is made up of 11 amino acids. The germline CDR1 and CDR2 sequences are LNHDA and SQIVND (reference sequence).

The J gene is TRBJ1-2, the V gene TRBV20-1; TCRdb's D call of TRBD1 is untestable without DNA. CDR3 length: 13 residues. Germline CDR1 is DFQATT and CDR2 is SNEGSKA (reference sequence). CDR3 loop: CSAQQGFEYGYTF.

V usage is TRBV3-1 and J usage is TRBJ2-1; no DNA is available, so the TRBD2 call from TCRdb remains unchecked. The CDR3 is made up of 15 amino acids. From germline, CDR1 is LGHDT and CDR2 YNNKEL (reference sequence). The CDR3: CASSQDWTSTNEQFF.